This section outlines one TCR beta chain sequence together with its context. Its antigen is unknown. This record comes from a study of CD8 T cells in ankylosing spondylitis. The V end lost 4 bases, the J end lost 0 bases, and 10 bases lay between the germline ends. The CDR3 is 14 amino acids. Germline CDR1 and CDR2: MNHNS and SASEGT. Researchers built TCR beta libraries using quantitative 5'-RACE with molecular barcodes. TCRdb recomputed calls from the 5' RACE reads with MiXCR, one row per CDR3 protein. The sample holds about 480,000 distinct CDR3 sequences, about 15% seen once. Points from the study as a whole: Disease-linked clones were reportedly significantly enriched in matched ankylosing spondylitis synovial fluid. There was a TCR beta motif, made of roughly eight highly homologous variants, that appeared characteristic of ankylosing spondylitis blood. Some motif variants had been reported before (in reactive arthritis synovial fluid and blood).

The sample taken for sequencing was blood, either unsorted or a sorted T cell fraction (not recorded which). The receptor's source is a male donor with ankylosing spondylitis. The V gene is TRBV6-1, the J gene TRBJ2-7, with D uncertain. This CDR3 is CASSGAGFSYEQYF. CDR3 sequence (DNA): TGTGCCAGCAGTGGAGCCGGGTTCTCCTACGAGCAGTACTTC.